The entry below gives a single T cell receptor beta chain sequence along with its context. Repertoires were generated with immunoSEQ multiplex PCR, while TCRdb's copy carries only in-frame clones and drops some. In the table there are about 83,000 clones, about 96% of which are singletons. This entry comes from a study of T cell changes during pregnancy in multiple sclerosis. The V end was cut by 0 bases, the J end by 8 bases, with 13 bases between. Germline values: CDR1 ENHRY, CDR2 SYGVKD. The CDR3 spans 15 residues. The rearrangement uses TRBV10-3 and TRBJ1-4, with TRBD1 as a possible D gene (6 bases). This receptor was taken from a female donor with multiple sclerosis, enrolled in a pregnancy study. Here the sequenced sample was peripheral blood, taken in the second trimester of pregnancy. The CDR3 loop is CAISESGGGYEKLFF. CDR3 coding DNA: TGTGCCATCAGTGAGTCGGGAGGGGGTTACGAAAAACTGTTTTTT.